The present T cell receptor (beta chain) was sequenced within a study of blood T cells in healthy people across ages. Primers used in a second PCR of about 6 to 11 cycles were a sample-barcoded 5' primer and a J-beta primer mix. Each CDR3 protein gets one entry after TCRdb re-called the 5' RACE reads with MiXCR. The sample records around 1.5 million distinct CDR3 sequences, 59% being singletons. Germline-derived CDR1 and CDR2 are DFQATT and SNEGSKA (reference sequence). CDR3 size: 13 residues. The germline V and J ends were trimmed by 5 bases and 5 bases, with 16 bases remaining between them. This clonotype was seen more than once but under ten times.

The specimen sequenced was blood. The chain uses TRBV20-1 and TRBJ2-7; possibly TRBD2 for D (5 bases). This sequence was found in a man between 18 and 29 years old in good health. CDR3 protein: CSAGTRVPNEQYF. For the CDR3, the DNA is TGCAGTGCTGGCACTAGGGTGCCTAACGAGCAGTACTTC.